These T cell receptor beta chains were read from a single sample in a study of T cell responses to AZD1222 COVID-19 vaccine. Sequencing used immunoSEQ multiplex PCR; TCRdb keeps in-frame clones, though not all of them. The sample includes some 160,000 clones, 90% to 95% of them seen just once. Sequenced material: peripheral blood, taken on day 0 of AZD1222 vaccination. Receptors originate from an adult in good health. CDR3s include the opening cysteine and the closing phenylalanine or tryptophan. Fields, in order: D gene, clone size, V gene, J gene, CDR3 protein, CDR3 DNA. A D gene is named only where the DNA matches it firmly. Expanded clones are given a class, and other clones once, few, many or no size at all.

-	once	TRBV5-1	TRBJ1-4	CASSLRDGNEKLFF	TGCGCCAGCAGCCTCCGGGACGGAAATGAAAAACTGTTTTTT
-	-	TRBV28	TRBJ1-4	CASSSLGKLFF	TGTGCCAGCAGTTCCCTGGGGAAACTGTTTTTT
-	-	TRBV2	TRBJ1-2	CASSELPGRSYGYTF	TGTGCCAGCAGTGAGCTTCCGGGTCGAAGCTATGGCTACACCTTC
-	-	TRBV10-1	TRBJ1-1	CASSESGVNTEAFF	TGCGCCAGCAGTGAGTCGGGGGTGAACACTGAAGCTTTCTTT
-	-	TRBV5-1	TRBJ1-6	CASSTSLVGGSHSPLHF	TGCGCCAGCAGCACCTCGCTTGTCGGAGGCTCGCATTCACCCCTCCACTTT
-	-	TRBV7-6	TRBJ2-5	CASSRAWDPPGETQYF	TGTGCCAGCAGCCGAGCCTGGGACCCTCCCGGGGAGACCCAGTACTTC
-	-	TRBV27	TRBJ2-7	CASSFLGAHEQYF	TGTGCCAGCAGTTTTCTGGGGGCCCACGAGCAGTACTTC
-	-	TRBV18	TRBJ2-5	CASSPEQIRQSETQYF	TGTGCCAGCTCACCGGAGCAAATAAGACAGTCTGAGACCCAGTACTTC
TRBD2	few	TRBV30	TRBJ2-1	CAWSGPSGGASYNEQFF	TGTGCCTGGAGTGGCCCTAGCGGGGGGGCTTCCTACAATGAGCAGTTCTTC
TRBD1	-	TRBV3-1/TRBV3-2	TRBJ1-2	CASSQDGTGGTGYTF	TGTGCCAGCAGCCAAGACGGGACAGGAGGGACTGGCTACACCTTC
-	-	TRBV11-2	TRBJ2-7	CASRGTPSRTYEQYF	TGTGCCAGCAGGGGGACGCCCTCCCGTACCTACGAGCAGTACTTC
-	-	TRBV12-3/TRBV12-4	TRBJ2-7	CASSTVTYEQYF	TGTGCCAGCAGCACAGTAACCTACGAGCAGTACTTC
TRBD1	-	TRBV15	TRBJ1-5	CATSSRDRGNQPQHF	TGTGCCACCAGCAGCCGGGACAGGGGCAATCAGCCCCAGCATTTT
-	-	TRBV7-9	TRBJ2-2	CASSPHQAANTGELFF	TGTGCCAGCAGCCCACACCAAGCGGCGAACACCGGGGAGCTGTTTTTT
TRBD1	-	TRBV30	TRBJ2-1	CAWSGGTGRFYNEQFF	TGTGCCTGGAGTGGAGGGACAGGGCGCTTCTACAATGAGCAGTTCTTC
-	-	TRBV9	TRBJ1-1	CASSGWEGNTEAFF	TGTGCCAGCAGCGGCTGGGAGGGGAACACTGAAGCTTTCTTT
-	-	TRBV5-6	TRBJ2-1	CASSFVDGDNEQFF	TGTGCCAGCAGCTTTGTGGACGGAGACAATGAGCAGTTCTTC
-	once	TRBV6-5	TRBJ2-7	CASSTTVSYEQYF	TGTGCCAGCAGTACGACAGTGTCCTACGAGCAGTACTTC
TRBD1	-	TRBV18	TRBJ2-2	CASSPGQVSGELFF	TGTGCCAGCTCCCCGGGACAGGTCTCCGGGGAGCTGTTTTTT
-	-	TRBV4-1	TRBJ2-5	CASSQRRTEETQYF	TGCGCCAGCAGCCAGAGAAGGACAGAAGAGACCCAGTACTTC
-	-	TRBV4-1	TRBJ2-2	CASSFREVGELFF	TGCGCCAGCAGTTTTAGGGAGGTCGGGGAGCTGTTTTTT
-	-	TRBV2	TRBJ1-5	CASGGNQPQHF	TGTGCCAGCGGGGGCAATCAGCCCCAGCATTTT
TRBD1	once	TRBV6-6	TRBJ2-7	CASTPGGLHEQYF	TGTGCCAGCACCCCAGGGGGCCTCCACGAGCAGTACTTC
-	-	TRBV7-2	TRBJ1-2	CASSLTLFVDGYTF	TGTGCCAGCAGCCTCACCCTATTTGTTGATGGCTACACCTTC
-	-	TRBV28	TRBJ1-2	CASSRTKLGYTF	TGTGCCAGCAGCAGGACCAAGTTGGGCTACACCTTC
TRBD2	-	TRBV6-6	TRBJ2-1	CASSKGLAVYNEQFF	TGTGCCAGCAGCAAAGGACTAGCGGTGTACAATGAGCAGTTCTTC
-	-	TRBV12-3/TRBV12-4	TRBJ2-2	CASTRRSSGELFF	TGTGCCAGCACCCGGAGGTCGTCCGGGGAGCTGTTTTTT
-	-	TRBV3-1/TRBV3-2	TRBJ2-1	CASSQASEGNNEQFF	TGTGCCAGCAGCCAAGCCTCGGAAGGGAACAATGAGCAGTTCTTC
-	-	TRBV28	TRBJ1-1	CASSPLRTATEAFF	TGTGCCAGCAGCCCACTTCGGACAGCCACTGAAGCTTTCTTT
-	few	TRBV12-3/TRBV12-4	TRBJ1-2	CASSPRVSYGYTF	TGTGCCAGCAGTCCCAGGGTGAGCTATGGCTACACCTTC
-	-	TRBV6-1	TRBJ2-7	CASSEAGALFYEQYF	TGTGCCAGCAGTGAAGCAGGGGCACTGTTCTACGAGCAGTACTTC
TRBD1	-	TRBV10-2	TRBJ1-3	CASSGAGGRNTIYF	TGCGCCAGCAGTGGGGCAGGGGGGCGAAACACCATATATTTT
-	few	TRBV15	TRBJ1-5	CATSRDVNQPQHF	TGTGCCACCAGCAGAGATGTGAATCAGCCCCAGCATTTT
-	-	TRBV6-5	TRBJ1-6	CASSLIRAGNSPLHF	TGTGCCAGCAGTTTAATACGGGCGGGCAATTCACCCCTCCACTTT
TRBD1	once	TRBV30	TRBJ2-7	CAWSAHRGRQYF	TGTGCCTGGAGTGCCCACAGGGGACGGCAGTACTTC
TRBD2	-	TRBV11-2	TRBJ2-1	CASSSISGGENNEQFF	TGTGCCAGCAGCTCGATTAGCGGGGGGGAAAACAATGAGCAGTTCTTC
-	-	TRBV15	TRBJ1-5	CATSRDPMGGYSNQPQHF	TGTGCCACCAGCAGAGATCCCATGGGGGGTTATAGCAATCAGCCCCAGCATTTT